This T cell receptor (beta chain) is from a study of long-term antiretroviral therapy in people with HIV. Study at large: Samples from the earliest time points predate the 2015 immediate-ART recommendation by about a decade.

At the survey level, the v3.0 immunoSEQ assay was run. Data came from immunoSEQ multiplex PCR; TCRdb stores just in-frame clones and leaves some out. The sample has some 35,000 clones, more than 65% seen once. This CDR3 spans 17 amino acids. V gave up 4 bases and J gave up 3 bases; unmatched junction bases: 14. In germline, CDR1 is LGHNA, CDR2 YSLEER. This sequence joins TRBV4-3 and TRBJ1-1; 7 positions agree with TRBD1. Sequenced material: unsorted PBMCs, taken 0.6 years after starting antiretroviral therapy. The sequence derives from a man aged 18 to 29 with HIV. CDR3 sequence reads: CASSPSVSRGGYTEAFF. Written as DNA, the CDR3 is TGCGCCAGCAGCCCGTCCGTCTCCAGGGGGGGATACACTGAAGCTTTCTTT.